The 19 T cell receptor beta chains given below trace back to one sample, sequenced in a study of blood T cell repertoires in COVID-19. Clones were read by immunoSEQ multiplex PCR, and TCRdb kept only the in-frame ones, dropping some. The sample holds 70,000 or so clones, 85% to 90% seen once. Material for sequencing was peripheral blood. These receptors originate from a human donor in a cohort sampled during active COVID-19.

This clone was recorded once. This chain connects TRBV9 to TRBJ1-1; D perhaps matches TRBD1 (6 bases). Trimming left V 2 bases short and J 5 bases short, with 10 bases between. The CDR3 covers 13 residues. Per germline, CDR1 SGDLS and CDR2 YYNGEE. The CDR3 DNA follows: TGTGCCAGCAGCGTGGGGGCTGGGACTGAAGCTTTCTTT. This sequence encodes CASSVGAGTEAFF. The full variable domain, with the rest looked up from reference TRBV9 and TRBJ1-1, is DSGVTQTPKHLITATGQRVTLRCSPRSGDLSVYWYQQSLDQGLQFLIQYYNGEERAKGNILERFSAQQFPDLHSELNLSSLELGDSALYFCASSVGAGTEAFFGQGTRLTVV.

This chain connects TRBV2 to TRBJ1-2; no firm D call. The CDR3 has 14 residues. The germline CDR1 and CDR2 sequences are SNHLY and FYNNEI. V lost 5 bases and J 6 bases, leaving 16 bases between the germline ends. The CDR3 coding sequence is TGTGCCAGCAGTCCCGATCCCCCATACAATGGCTACACCTTC. Amino acid sequence: CASSPDPPYNGYTF.

The rearrangement joins TRBV7-6 to TRBJ2-7; TRBD2 matches at 10 bases. The germline V gene encodes CDR1 SGHVS and CDR2 FNYEAQ. The V segment lost 5 bases and the J segment 6 bases; nucleotides outside the gene matches: 7. The CDR3 covers 14 residues. CDR3 DNA: TGTGCCAGCAGCCTCCTAGCGGGAGCTCGCGAGCAGTACTTC. It encodes CASSLLAGAREQYF.

The chain has TRBV12-3 or TRBV12-4 and TRBJ1-1; D remains unclear. The CDR3 runs 13 residues. V gave up 7 bases and J gave up 1 base, with 10 bases separating them. CDR3 DNA: TGTGCCAGCACCGTTGCAGGGAACACTGAAGCTTTCTTT. This codes for CASTVAGNTEAFF.

This sequence joins TRBV19 and TRBJ1-5; perhaps TRBD1 as D (6 bases). The V end lost 5 bases, the J end lost 3 bases, and 11 bases lay between the germline ends. The CDR3 spans 14 residues. Germline CDR1 reads LNHDA; CDR2 reads SQIVND (reference sequence). The CDR3 DNA reads as TGTGCCAGTAGTCAAGGACAGAACAATCAGCCCCAGCATTTT. Translating gives CASSQGQNNQPQHF.

The rearrangement uses TRBV5-6 and TRBJ1-2, with D unresolved. CDR1 and CDR2 (germline): SGHDT, YYEEEE. CDR3 length equals 13 residues. Between the trimmed V and J ends, which lost 3 bases and 6 bases, there was a span of 12 bases. The DNA of the CDR3 is TGTGCCAGCAGCTCGGGTTTTGAGGATGGCTACACCTTC. As protein: CASSSGFEDGYTF. The whole variable domain, filled in from reference TRBV5-6 and TRBJ1-2, reads DAGVTQSPTHLIKTRGQQVTLRCSPKSGHDTVSWYQQALGQGPQFIFQYYEEEERQRGNFPDRFSGHQFPNYSSELNVNALLLGDSALYLCASSSGFEDGYTFGSGTRLTVV.

The chain uses TRBV4-1 and TRBJ2-5; TRBD2 agrees at 8 bases. CDR3 length equals 16 residues. From germline, CDR1 is MGHRA and CDR2 YSYEKL. The V and J ends lost 1 base and 3 bases, in that order; junction bases with no gene match: 7. The CDR3 DNA reads as TGCGCCAGCAGCCAAGGGTGGGGAGCGGGAGAAGAGACCCAGTACTTC. Its translation is CASSQGWGAGEETQYF.

The rearrangement links TRBV11-2 to TRBJ2-1; 8 bases line up with TRBD1. Germline-derived CDR1 and CDR2 are SGHAT and FQNNGV. CDR3 size: 16 residues. V was pared by 5 bases and J by 3 bases, with 9 bases of the junction left unmatched. DNA of the CDR3: TGTGCCAGCAGCCCTTCGGTCGACAGGGGCTACAATGAGCAGTTCTTC. Amino acids: CASSPSVDRGYNEQFF.

CDR3 amino acids: CASSFPGVTTEAFF. In nucleotides, the CDR3 is TGTGCCAGCAGCTTCCCCGGGGTAACCACTGAAGCTTTCTTT. V is TRBV11-1 and J is TRBJ1-1; D is unclear. Germline values: CDR1 SGHAT, CDR2 FQDESV (reference sequence). The V end was cut by 3 bases, the J end by 4 bases, with 12 bases between. The CDR3 length is 14 residues.

The CDR3 coding sequence is TGTGCCAGCAGCTCGGGTGGTTACAATCAGCCCCAGCATTTT. Translation gives CASSSGGYNQPQHF. The chain joins TRBV5-5 to TRBJ1-5; unclear D gene. Germline V CDR1 and CDR2: SGHKS, YYEKEE (reference sequence). The CDR3 sequence is 14 residues long. Between the trimmed V and J ends, which lost 3 bases and 3 bases, there was a span of 10 bases.

V gene TRBV2 combines with J gene TRBJ2-1; 11 nucleotides line up with TRBD2. From germline, CDR1 is SNHLY and CDR2 FYNNEI. The CDR3 is made up of 15 amino acids. V lost 1 base and J lost 7; bases outside the gene matches: 3. The CDR3 DNA follows: TGTGCCAGCAGTGAAGGCGCTAGCGGGAGGAATGAGCAGTTCTTC. As protein: CASSEGASGRNEQFF.

The chain employs TRBV9 and TRBJ2-3; TRBD2 agrees at 7 bases. This CDR3 has 16 residues. The trim removed 0 bases at V and 6 bases at J, leaving 10 bases unmatched. CDR1 and CDR2 (germline): SGDLS, YYNGEE. CDR3 sequence: CASSVGPGGGTDTQYF. The DNA for the CDR3 is TGTGCCAGCAGCGTAGGTCCGGGGGGAGGGACCGATACGCAGTATTTT.

The chain combines TRBV5-6 with TRBJ2-7; no firm D call. CDR1 and CDR2 (germline): SGHDT, YYEEEE. The CDR3 contains 14 residues. V was shortened by 3 bases and J by 7 bases, with 17 bases between the two germline ends. CDR3 sequence: CASSSDVSVFEQYV. The CDR3 bases are TGTGCCAGCAGCTCCGATGTTTCGGTTTTTGAGCAGTACGTC.

The V gene is TRBV19, the J gene TRBJ1-2, with D maybe TRBD1 (6 bases). The V gene's germline CDR1 is LNHDA and CDR2 SQIVND (reference sequence). The CDR3 sequence is 17 residues long. The ends were cut back, 5 bases at V and 3 bases at J, with 22 bases in the middle. The chain's CDR3 is CASSGSISTQGYYGYTF. In nucleotides, the CDR3 is TGTGCCAGTAGTGGTTCAATATCAACCCAGGGGTACTATGGCTACACCTTC.

The chain uses TRBV28 and TRBJ2-5, with D tentatively TRBD2 (6 bases). Per the germline V gene, CDR1 is MDHEN and CDR2 is SYDVKM. The V gene lost 7 bases and the J gene lost 5 bases, with 20 bases spanning the gap. This CDR3 has 15 amino acids. The CDR3, as DNA: TGTGCCAGCACCATCCCCTGGGGGGATAGGGAGACCCAGTACTTC. Amino acid sequence: CASTIPWGDRETQYF.

The chain carries TRBV11-2 and TRBJ2-1, with a tentative D call TRBD1 (6 bases). Germline CDR1 reads SGHAT; CDR2 reads FQNNGV. Trimming took off 5 bases at V and 9 bases at J, with 26 bases between the two ends. The CDR3 totals 17 residues. The CDR3 sequence is CASSPAGGRKGRGEQFF. The CDR3 DNA reads as TGTGCCAGCAGCCCCGCCGGAGGAAGGAAGGGCAGGGGTGAGCAGTTCTTC.

This clone was seen once. J is TRBJ1-3 and V is TRBV10-3; no clear D gene. With 7 bases removed from V and 5 bases from J, the gap between germline ends came to 15 bases. In germline, CDR1 is ENHRY, CDR2 SYGVKD. The CDR3 spans 14 residues. The CDR3 sequence is CAITVSTGRNTIYF. Written as DNA, the CDR3 is TGTGCCATCACGGTCTCGACGGGGAGAAACACCATATATTTT.

This chain joins TRBV6-1 and TRBJ2-5, with TRBD1 matching over 9 bases. V lost 4 bases to trimming and J lost 0 bases; unmatched junction nucleotides: 12. Germline loops: CDR1 MNHNS, CDR2 SASEGT. The CDR3 length is 18 residues. The CDR3 DNA is TGTGCCAGCAGTGGGTTCAAAGGGACAGGGAACAACCAAGAGACCCAGTACTTC. It is translated as CASSGFKGTGNNQETQYF.

The chain has TRBV7-9 and TRBJ2-1, with a tentative D call TRBD2 (5 bases). Germline lookup yields CDR1 SEHNR and CDR2 FQNEAQ (reference sequence). V was pared by 5 bases and J by 4 bases, with 21 bases between. This CDR3 comprises 17 residues. CDR3 amino acids: CASSPSRLWERYNEQFF. The CDR3 DNA is TGTGCCAGCAGCCCGTCTAGGCTGTGGGAGAGATACAATGAGCAGTTCTTC.